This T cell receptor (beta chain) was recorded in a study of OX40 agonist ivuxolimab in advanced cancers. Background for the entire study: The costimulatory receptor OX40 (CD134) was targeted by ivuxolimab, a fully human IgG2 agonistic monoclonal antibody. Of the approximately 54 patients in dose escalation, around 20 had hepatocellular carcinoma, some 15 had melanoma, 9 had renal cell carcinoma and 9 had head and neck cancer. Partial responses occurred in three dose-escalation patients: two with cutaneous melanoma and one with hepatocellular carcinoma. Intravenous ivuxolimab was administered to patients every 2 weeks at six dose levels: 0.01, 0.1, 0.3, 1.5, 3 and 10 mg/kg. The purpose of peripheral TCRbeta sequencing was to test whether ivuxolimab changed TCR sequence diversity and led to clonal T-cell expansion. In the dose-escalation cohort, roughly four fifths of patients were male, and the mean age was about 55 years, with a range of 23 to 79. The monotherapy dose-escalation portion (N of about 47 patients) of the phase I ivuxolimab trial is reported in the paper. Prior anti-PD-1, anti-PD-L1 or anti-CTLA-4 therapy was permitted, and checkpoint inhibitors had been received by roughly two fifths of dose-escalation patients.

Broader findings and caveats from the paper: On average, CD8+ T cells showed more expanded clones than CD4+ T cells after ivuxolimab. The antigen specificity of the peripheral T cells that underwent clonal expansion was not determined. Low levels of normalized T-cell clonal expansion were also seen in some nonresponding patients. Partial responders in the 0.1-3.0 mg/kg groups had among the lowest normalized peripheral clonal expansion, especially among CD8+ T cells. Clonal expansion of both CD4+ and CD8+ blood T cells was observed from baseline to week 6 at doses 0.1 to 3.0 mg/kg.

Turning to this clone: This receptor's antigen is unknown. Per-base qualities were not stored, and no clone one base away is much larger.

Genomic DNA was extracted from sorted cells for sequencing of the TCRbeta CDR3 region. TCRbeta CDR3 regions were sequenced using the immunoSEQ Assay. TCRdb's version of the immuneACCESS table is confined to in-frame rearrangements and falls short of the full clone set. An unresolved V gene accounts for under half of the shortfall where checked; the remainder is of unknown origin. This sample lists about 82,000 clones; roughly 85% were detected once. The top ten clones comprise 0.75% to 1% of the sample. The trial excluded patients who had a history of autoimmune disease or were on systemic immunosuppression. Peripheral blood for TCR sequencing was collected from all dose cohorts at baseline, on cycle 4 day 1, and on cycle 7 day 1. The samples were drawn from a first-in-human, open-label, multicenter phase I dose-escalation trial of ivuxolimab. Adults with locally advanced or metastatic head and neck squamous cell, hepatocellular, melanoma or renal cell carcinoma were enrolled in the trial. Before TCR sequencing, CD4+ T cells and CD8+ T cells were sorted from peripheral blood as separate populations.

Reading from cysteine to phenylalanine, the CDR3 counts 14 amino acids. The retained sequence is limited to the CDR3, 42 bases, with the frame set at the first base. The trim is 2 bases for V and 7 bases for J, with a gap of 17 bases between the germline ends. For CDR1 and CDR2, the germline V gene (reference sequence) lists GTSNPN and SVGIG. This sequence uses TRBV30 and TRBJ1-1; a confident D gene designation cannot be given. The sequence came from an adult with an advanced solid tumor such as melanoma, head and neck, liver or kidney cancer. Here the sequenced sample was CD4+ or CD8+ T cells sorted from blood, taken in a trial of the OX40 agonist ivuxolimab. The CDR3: CAWSPSSGAGEAFF. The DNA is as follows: TGTGCCTGGAGTCCCTCCTCGGGAGCAGGTGAAGCTTTCTTT.